The rows below give T cell receptor beta chains drawn from one sample of a study of T cell responses to AZD1222 COVID-19 vaccine. Profiling relied on immunoSEQ multiplex PCR, and the TCRdb table lists in-frame clones only, not all of them. This sample has approximately 130,000 clones, with approximately 93% found just once. The input for sequencing was peripheral blood, taken on day 0 of AZD1222 vaccination. Receptors originate from an adult in good health. The CDR3 runs from the conserved cysteine through the conserved F or W. The order of the fields is D gene, clone size, J gene, V gene, CDR3 DNA, CDR3 protein. A D gene is named only where the DNA matches it firmly. Part of the rows lack a size; the others show once, few, many or a class for expanded clones.

d_gene: -
abundance: -
j_gene: TRBJ1-5
v_gene: TRBV6-5
CDR3nt: TGTGCCAGCAGTTTACCCGGGGCCAATCAGCCCCAGCATTTT
CDR3aa: CASSLPGANQPQHF

d_gene: TRBD1
abundance: -
j_gene: TRBJ1-1
v_gene: TRBV4-1
CDR3nt: TGCGCCACCCAGGACAGGGCGAACACTGAAGCTTTCTTT
CDR3aa: CATQDRANTEAFF

d_gene: TRBD1
abundance: few
j_gene: TRBJ1-5
v_gene: TRBV19
CDR3nt: TGTGCCAGTAGTATCCCACAGGGGGGAGGCAATCAGCCCCAGCATTTT
CDR3aa: CASSIPQGGGNQPQHF

d_gene: -
abundance: -
j_gene: TRBJ1-1
v_gene: TRBV6-5
CDR3nt: TGTGCCAGCAGTTCGACTGCGAACACTGAAGCTTTCTTT
CDR3aa: CASSSTANTEAFF

d_gene: TRBD1
abundance: few
j_gene: TRBJ1-2
v_gene: TRBV5-5
CDR3nt: TGTGCCAGCAGCCAAACCGGGACAGGGATCTATGGCTACACCTTC
CDR3aa: CASSQTGTGIYGYTF

d_gene: -
abundance: -
j_gene: TRBJ2-5
v_gene: TRBV7-9
CDR3nt: TGTGCCAGCAGCCGAGGTCTCCTGGGGGAGACCCAGTACTTC
CDR3aa: CASSRGLLGETQYF

d_gene: -
abundance: -
j_gene: TRBJ1-3
v_gene: TRBV10-2
CDR3nt: TGCGCCAGCACCGGGACCTCTGGAAACACCATATATTTT
CDR3aa: CASTGTSGNTIYF

d_gene: -
abundance: -
j_gene: TRBJ1-5
v_gene: TRBV12-3/TRBV12-4
CDR3nt: TGTGCCAGCAGGTTTCATTTGGGGCCCCAGCATTTT
CDR3aa: CASRFHLGPQHF

d_gene: -
abundance: -
j_gene: TRBJ2-2
v_gene: TRBV18
CDR3nt: TGTGCCAGCTCACCACCGGGACAACGGGCCACCGGGGAGCTGTTTTTT
CDR3aa: CASSPPGQRATGELFF

d_gene: -
abundance: -
j_gene: TRBJ1-6
v_gene: TRBV6-1
CDR3nt: TGTGCCAGCAGTGAACTCGCCGGTTTCGATAATTCACCCCTCCACTTT
CDR3aa: CASSELAGFDNSPLHF

d_gene: TRBD2
abundance: -
j_gene: TRBJ2-7
v_gene: TRBV9
CDR3nt: TGTGCCAGCAGCCCTTCCGGGACTAGCGGGGGTTACGAGCAGTACTTC
CDR3aa: CASSPSGTSGGYEQYF

d_gene: TRBD1
abundance: once
j_gene: TRBJ2-3
v_gene: TRBV24-1
CDR3nt: TGTGCCACCAGTGATTCGGGACAGGGAGGAGATACGCAGTATTTT
CDR3aa: CATSDSGQGGDTQYF

d_gene: -
abundance: -
j_gene: TRBJ2-2
v_gene: TRBV7-9
CDR3nt: TGTGCCAGCAGCTTAGGTGACTTGAACACCGGGGAGCTGTTTTTT
CDR3aa: CASSLGDLNTGELFF

d_gene: TRBD1
abundance: -
j_gene: TRBJ1-2
v_gene: TRBV7-8
CDR3nt: TGTGCCAGCAGCAAACTAGGACAGGGGGCTTTCTATGGCTACACCTTC
CDR3aa: CASSKLGQGAFYGYTF

d_gene: TRBD1
abundance: once
j_gene: TRBJ1-6
v_gene: TRBV10-3
CDR3nt: TGTGCCACCCAGGGGGACAGGGGTAATTCACCCCTCCACTTT
CDR3aa: CATQGDRGNSPLHF

d_gene: -
abundance: -
j_gene: TRBJ2-2
v_gene: TRBV5-1
CDR3nt: TGCGCCAGCAGCCTCAGGGGTAGCGGAAACACCGGGGAGCTGTTTTTT
CDR3aa: CASSLRGSGNTGELFF

d_gene: -
abundance: -
j_gene: TRBJ2-2
v_gene: TRBV3-1/TRBV3-2
CDR3nt: TGTGCCACTCGACGCTACCCTAACACCGGGGAGCTGTTTTTT
CDR3aa: CATRRYPNTGELFF

d_gene: -
abundance: -
j_gene: TRBJ1-6
v_gene: TRBV7-8
CDR3nt: TGTGCCAGCAGCTTTCTGGCTGGCAATTCACCCCTCCACTTT
CDR3aa: CASSFLAGNSPLHF

d_gene: -
abundance: -
j_gene: TRBJ1-5
v_gene: TRBV27
CDR3nt: TGTGCCAGCAGGGACTCTGGGGGCTACAATCAGCCCCAGCATTTT
CDR3aa: CASRDSGGYNQPQHF

d_gene: -
abundance: -
j_gene: TRBJ1-3
v_gene: TRBV6-2/TRBV6-3
CDR3nt: TGTGCCAGCAGTTACGGGAGGGCTGCTGGAAACACCATATATTTT
CDR3aa: CASSYGRAAGNTIYF

d_gene: TRBD1
abundance: once
j_gene: TRBJ2-5
v_gene: TRBV25-1
CDR3nt: TGTGCCAGCAGTGCCTGGGACAGCCAAGAGACCCAGTACTTC
CDR3aa: CASSAWDSQETQYF

d_gene: -
abundance: -
j_gene: TRBJ1-2
v_gene: TRBV20-1
CDR3nt: TGCAGTGCGGGGAACTATGGCTACACCTTC
CDR3aa: CSAGNYGYTF

d_gene: -
abundance: -
j_gene: TRBJ1-1
v_gene: TRBV11-2
CDR3nt: TGTGCCAGCAGCGACATCCTAAAAAACACTGAAGCTTTCTTT
CDR3aa: CASSDILKNTEAFF

d_gene: -
abundance: -
j_gene: TRBJ1-6
v_gene: TRBV7-2
CDR3nt: TGTGCCAGCAGCACCTTTCCACGGGACTTCAATTCACCCCTCCACTTT
CDR3aa: CASSTFPRDFNSPLHF

d_gene: -
abundance: -
j_gene: TRBJ1-1
v_gene: TRBV6-5
CDR3nt: TGTGCCAGCAGGCAGACAGGAGGTTGGACTGAAGCTTTCTTT
CDR3aa: CASRQTGGWTEAFF

d_gene: TRBD2
abundance: -
j_gene: TRBJ2-5
v_gene: TRBV5-1
CDR3nt: TGCGCCAGCAGATCGGGACTAGCGGGGGGGTACCAAGAGACCCAGTACTTC
CDR3aa: CASRSGLAGGYQETQYF

d_gene: -
abundance: -
j_gene: TRBJ1-6
v_gene: TRBV18
CDR3nt: TGTGCCAGCTCCCCTACCGAGGCACCTTTGAATTCACCCCTCCACTTT
CDR3aa: CASSPTEAPLNSPLHF

d_gene: TRBD1
abundance: -
j_gene: TRBJ2-6
v_gene: TRBV18
CDR3nt: TGTGCCAGCTCAACAATGACAGGGGCCTGGGCCGGGGCCAACGTCCTGACTTTC
CDR3aa: CASSTMTGAWAGANVLTF

d_gene: TRBD1
abundance: -
j_gene: TRBJ2-2
v_gene: TRBV5-1
CDR3nt: TGCGCCAGCAGCGCCCGACAGGGAGAGGGACGTTCGAACACCGGGGAGCTGTTTTTT
CDR3aa: CASSARQGEGRSNTGELFF

d_gene: TRBD1
abundance: -
j_gene: TRBJ2-7
v_gene: TRBV18
CDR3nt: TGTGCCAGCTCACCCGAACAGGGGTCCCTTCTTGAGCAGTACTTC
CDR3aa: CASSPEQGSLLEQYF

d_gene: -
abundance: -
j_gene: TRBJ1-1
v_gene: TRBV9
CDR3nt: TGTGCCAGCAGCGGCAGGGATGGTGACACTGAAGCTTTCTTT
CDR3aa: CASSGRDGDTEAFF

d_gene: -
abundance: -
j_gene: TRBJ1-2
v_gene: TRBV7-9
CDR3nt: TGTGCCAGCAGCTCGTACAGCGGCAGCTATGGCTACACCTTC
CDR3aa: CASSSYSGSYGYTF

d_gene: TRBD1
abundance: once
j_gene: TRBJ1-5
v_gene: TRBV6-5
CDR3nt: TGTGCCAGCAGCTCCGGGACAGGGGGCGAGCAGCCCCAGCATTTT
CDR3aa: CASSSGTGGEQPQHF

d_gene: -
abundance: once
j_gene: TRBJ1-3
v_gene: TRBV11-3
CDR3nt: TGTGCCAGCAGCTTAGTACGCTACTCTGGAAACACCATATATTTT
CDR3aa: CASSLVRYSGNTIYF

d_gene: -
abundance: -
j_gene: TRBJ1-6
v_gene: TRBV2
CDR3nt: TGTGCCAGCAGTGATGCACAGAGCTCCTATAATTCACCCCTCCACTTT
CDR3aa: CASSDAQSSYNSPLHF

d_gene: -
abundance: -
j_gene: TRBJ1-1
v_gene: TRBV19
CDR3nt: TGTGCCAGTAGTATGGACAACACTGAAGCTTTCTTT
CDR3aa: CASSMDNTEAFF

d_gene: TRBD1
abundance: -
j_gene: TRBJ1-4
v_gene: TRBV7-9
CDR3nt: TGTGCCAGCAGCTCGGGACAGGGGGCGCCCCGAGAAAAACTGTTTTTT
CDR3aa: CASSSGQGAPREKLFF